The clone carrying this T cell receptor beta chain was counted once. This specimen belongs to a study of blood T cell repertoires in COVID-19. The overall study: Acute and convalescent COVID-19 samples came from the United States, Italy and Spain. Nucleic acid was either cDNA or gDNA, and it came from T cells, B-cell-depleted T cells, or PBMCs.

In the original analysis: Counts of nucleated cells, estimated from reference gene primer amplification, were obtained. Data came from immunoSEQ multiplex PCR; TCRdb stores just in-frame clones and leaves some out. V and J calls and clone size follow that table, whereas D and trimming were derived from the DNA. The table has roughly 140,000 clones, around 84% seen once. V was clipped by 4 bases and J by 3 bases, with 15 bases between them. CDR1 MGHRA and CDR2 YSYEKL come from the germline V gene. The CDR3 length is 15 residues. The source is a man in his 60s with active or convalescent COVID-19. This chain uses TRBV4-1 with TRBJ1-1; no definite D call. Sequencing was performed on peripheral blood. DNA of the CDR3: TGCGCCAGCAGCCTTCTACTATATCGGGACACTGAAGCTTTCTTT. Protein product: CASSLLLYRDTEAFF.